This paragraph reports one T cell receptor beta chain. Its cognate antigen is unknown. The record originates from a study of T-cell reconstitution after alpha-beta-depleted transplantation in children. It was with unique molecular identifiers that the TCRbeta library was prepared. MiXCR, applied by TCRdb to the PCR reads, yields one record per CDR3 protein. The data contain around 580,000 distinct CDR3 sequences, 20% to 30% of them singletons. Study-level findings and limits: Newly produced T cells mostly accounted for T-cell counts and diversity one year post-transplant. Reported findings indicate that, about two months after transplant, alpha-beta T cells came from several hundred expanded clones, which were derived from non-depleted graft cells.

CDR3 length: 16 residues. V lost 4 bases, J lost 0 bases, and 14 bases lay in between. In germline, CDR1 is SGHRS, CDR2 YFSETQ. The rearrangement joins TRBV5-1 to TRBJ2-1, with TRBD1 as a possible D gene (7 bases). This clonotype was obtained from a boy in the first two years of life with Wiskott-Aldrich syndrome, due to receive a stem cell transplant. The specimen was PBMCs, collected before TCRalphabeta/CD19-depleted stem cell transplant. The CDR3 coding sequence is TGCGCCAGCAGCGCGGGACAGCTAATCTCCTACAATGAGCAGTTCTTC. Translation gives CASSAGQLISYNEQFF. Supplemented by reference TRBV5-1 and TRBJ2-1, the full variable domain reads KAGVTQTPRYLIKTRGQQVTLSCSPISGHRSVSWYQQTPGQGLQFLFEYFSETQRNKGNFPGRFSGRQFSNSRSEMNVSTLELGDSALYLCASSAGQLISYNEQFFGPGTRLTVL.